Below are 13 T cell receptor beta chains sequenced from a single sample in a study of siplizumab effects on memory and regulatory T cells. Antigen specificity for these receptors is unknown. The mixed lymphocyte reaction cells were cocultured at 37°C for six to seven days. Generated by immunoSEQ multiplex PCR, the TCRdb table keeps only in-frame clones and is missing some. This repertoire shows fewer than 15,000 clones, 40% to 55% found once; its top ten account for approximately 8%. Sequencing input: CFSE-low (dividing) CD4+ T cells sorted from an allogeneic mixed lymphocyte reaction. The receptor set was obtained from a human donor in good health; the cells came from an allogeneic mixed lymphocyte reaction. Some clones in this sample may be carry-over from other donors' samples.

The V call is TRBV6-5, the J call TRBJ1-5; possible D gene TRBD1, 6 bases. The V gene lost 2 bases and the J gene lost 0 bases, with 8 bases spanning the gap. This CDR3 comprises 15 residues. The V gene's germline CDR1 is MNHEY and CDR2 SVGAGI. CDR3 sequence reads: CASSYDRPSNQPQHF. Written as DNA, the CDR3 is TGTGCCAGCAGTTACGACAGGCCTAGCAATCAGCCCCAGCATTTT.

The rearrangement joins TRBV20-1 to TRBJ2-3; D not resolved. Germline values: CDR1 DFQATT, CDR2 SNEGSKA (reference sequence). The CDR3 runs to 11 residues. The V end was cut by 2 bases, the J end by 6 bases, with 6 bases between. The CDR3 nucleotides read TGCAGTGCTAGACTGGGGGATACGCAGTATTTT. Encoded protein: CSARLGDTQYF.

The rearrangement joins TRBV6-5 to TRBJ2-5; 10 bases fit TRBD1. Germline lookup yields CDR1 MNHEY and CDR2 SVGAGI. V dropped 0 bases and J dropped 5; count of bases not matched to a gene: 6. This CDR3 has 16 amino acids. This chain's CDR3 is CASSYSTGGESETQYF. The CDR3 DNA reads as TGTGCCAGCAGTTACTCGACAGGGGGCGAGTCCGAGACCCAGTACTTC.

The chain uses TRBV25-1 and TRBJ2-2; 8 nucleotides line up with TRBD1. The CDR3 has 16 amino acids. V lost 1 base to trimming and J lost 1 base; unmatched junction nucleotides: 2. Germline values: CDR1 MGHDK, CDR2 SYGVNS. The CDR3 protein is CASSELGQVNTGELFF. The CDR3 region has the DNA TGTGCCAGCAGTGAATTGGGACAGGTGAACACCGGGGAGCTGTTTTTT. The full variable domain, in which reference TRBV25-1 and TRBJ2-2 provide the parts outside the CDR3, is EADIYQTPRYLVIGTGKKITLECSQTMGHDKMYWYQQDPGMELHLIHYSYGVNSTEKGDLSSESTVSRIRTEHFPLTLESARPSHTSQYLCASSELGQVNTGELFFGEGSRLTVL.

This clone was seen only a few times. The chain links TRBV15 to TRBJ2-7; perhaps TRBD2 as D (7 bases). CDR3 length: 14 amino acids. The germline V gene encodes CDR1 LNHNV and CDR2 YYDKDF (reference sequence). Trimming cost V 0 bases and J 3 bases, with 9 bases left between them. CDR3 bases: TGTGCCACCAGCAGAGAGGGAGGGGGCTACGAGCAGTACTTC. Its protein is CATSREGGGYEQYF.

The rearrangement uses TRBV6-5 and TRBJ1-2, with 7 bases fitting TRBD1. Germline V gene lookup returns CDR1 MNHEY and CDR2 SVGAGI. This CDR3 comprises 13 residues. The V segment lost 6 bases and the J segment 2 bases; nucleotides outside the gene matches: 3. The CDR3 nucleotides are TGTGCCAGCAGCCTACAGGGGAACTATGGCTACACCTTC. Residues: CASSLQGNYGYTF.

This chain connects TRBV2 to TRBJ2-7, with 12 positions matching TRBD2. The V gene's germline CDR1 is SNHLY and CDR2 FYNNEI. This CDR3 comprises 16 residues. Germline trimming cut 7 bases from V and 0 bases from J; bases unmatched to any gene: 7. CDR3: CASTRLAGDISYEQYF. As DNA, the CDR3 is TGTGCCAGCACGCGACTAGCGGGGGACATCTCCTACGAGCAGTACTTC.

This rearrangement joins TRBV7-9 to TRBJ2-7; 8 nucleotides align to TRBD2. The CDR3 length is 14 residues. The germline V gene encodes CDR1 SEHNR and CDR2 FQNEAQ (reference sequence). The trim removed 5 bases at V and 6 bases at J, leaving 9 bases unmatched. CDR3 amino acids: CASSVTGGPGEQYF. The CDR3 DNA sequence: TGTGCCAGCAGCGTCACGGGGGGGCCAGGCGAGCAGTACTTC.

The chain carries TRBV7-9 and TRBJ2-5; D is undetermined. This CDR3 has 14 residues. Germline CDR1 SEHNR, CDR2 FQNEAQ (reference sequence). The V end was cut by 1 base, the J end by 5 bases, with 11 bases between. The CDR3: CASSLVGGLETQYF. The CDR3 DNA sequence: TGTGCCAGCAGCTTAGTAGGTGGGCTCGAGACCCAGTACTTC.

By share, this clone ranks as medium-sized. The V gene is TRBV6-6, the J gene TRBJ2-7, with a tentative D call TRBD1 (6 bases). V was trimmed by 6 bases and J by 0 bases, leaving 12 bases between them. Germline V gene lookup returns CDR1 MNHNY and CDR2 SVGAGI (reference sequence). This CDR3 spans 14 amino acids. The CDR3 sequence is CASRRRQASYEQYF. In DNA form, the CDR3 reads TGTGCCAGCAGGCGACGACAGGCCTCCTACGAGCAGTACTTC.

The chain uses TRBV7-9 and TRBJ1-2, with 8 bases aligning to TRBD1. Trimming cost V 5 bases and J 5 bases; bases outside gene matches: 10. CDR1 and CDR2 from the germline V gene are SEHNR and FQNEAQ (reference sequence). CDR3 length: 15 residues. The CDR3 protein is CASSPDRVFTYGYTF. CDR3 nucleotide sequence: TGTGCCAGCAGCCCGGACAGGGTTTTCACATATGGCTACACCTTC.

This clone showed up just a few times. The chain uses TRBV28 and TRBJ2-1, with TRBD2 identical over 7 bases. J was trimmed by 0 bases and V by 5 bases; bases with no gene match: 4. The CDR3 consists of 15 residues. CDR1 and CDR2 from the germline V gene are MDHEN and SYDVKM. The CDR3: CASSSRGSSYNEQFF. The DNA for the CDR3 is TGTGCCAGCAGTAGTCGCGGGAGCTCCTACAATGAGCAGTTCTTC.

The V call is TRBV11-2, the J call TRBJ2-3; 8 nucleotides agree with TRBD1. This CDR3 has 14 residues. Trimming cost V 4 bases and J 4 bases; bases outside gene matches: 4. Germline V CDR1 and CDR2: SGHAT, FQNNGV. DNA for the CDR3: TGTGCCAGCAGCTCCCCAGGGGGCCCAGATACGCAGTATTTT. This gives the protein CASSSPGGPDTQYF.